Shown below are 15 T cell receptor beta chains from a single sample sequenced in a study of blood T cell repertoires in COVID-19. The table came from immunoSEQ multiplex PCR; TCRdb's copy has only in-frame clones and leaves some out. The repertoire includes about 480,000 clones, roughly 90% of them detected once, and 1.5% to 2% sits in the top ten. Sequencing was done on a sample of PBMCs or T cells enriched from blood (not recorded which). These TCRs come from a woman between 35 and 50 years old who had recovered from COVID-19.

The CDR3 loop is CASSVGTSRETQYF. The CDR3, as DNA: TGTGCCAGTAGTGTAGGGACTAGCCGGGAGACCCAGTACTTC. The chain has TRBV19 and TRBJ2-5; 9 bases are shared with TRBD2. Germline trimming cut 5 bases from V and 5 bases from J; bases unmatched to any gene: 6. The CDR3 is made up of 14 amino acids. Per the germline V gene, CDR1 is LNHDA and CDR2 is SQIVND (reference sequence).

The chain links TRBV5-4 to TRBJ2-7; 12 bases line up with TRBD2. Germline V gene sequence: CDR1 SGHNT, CDR2 YYREEE (reference sequence). CDR3 length equals 15 residues. The V segment lost 3 bases and the J segment 2 bases; nucleotides outside the gene matches: 3. CDR3 DNA: TGTGCCAGCAGCTCGAGGACTAGCGGGACCTACGAGCAGTACTTC. Encoded protein: CASSSRTSGTYEQYF.

J is TRBJ1-4 and V is TRBV24-1, with D unresolved. This CDR3 is 13 amino acids long. V was shortened by 5 bases and J by 6 bases, with 9 bases between the two germline ends. The germline CDR1 and CDR2 sequences are KGHDR and SFDVKD. This CDR3 reads CATSAGRDEKLFF. As DNA, the CDR3 is TGTGCCACCAGTGCGGGGAGGGATGAAAAACTGTTTTTT.

The chain couples TRBV30 to TRBJ2-3, with 10 nucleotides matching TRBD2. Germline loops: CDR1 GTSNPN, CDR2 SVGIG (reference sequence). The CDR3 is made up of 14 amino acids. V gave up 3 bases and J gave up 10 bases; unmatched junction bases: 10. Here the CDR3 DNA reads TGTGCCTGGAGAGTAGCGGGGGGAGAGTTGTCGCAGTATTTT. It encodes CAWRVAGGELSQYF.

This chain links TRBV24-1 with TRBJ1-2; a possible D gene is TRBD1 (6 bases). V lost 3 bases and J lost 4, with 17 bases in between. The germline CDR1 and CDR2 sequences are KGHDR and SFDVKD. CDR3 length equals 16 residues. CDR3 sequence reads: CATSDTAGGPIYGYTF. In nucleotides, the CDR3 is TGTGCCACCAGTGATACGGCCGGGGGGCCCATCTATGGCTACACCTTC.

The V and J genes are TRBV5-1 and TRBJ1-3; D gene uncertain. Per germline, CDR1 SGHRS and CDR2 YFSETQ. Trimming shortened V by 1 base and J by 4 bases, and 3 bases separated the two germline ends. This CDR3 comprises 12 residues. The CDR3 DNA reads TGCGCCAGCAGCTTGTCGGGAAACACCATATATTTT. It specifies CASSLSGNTIYF.

This clone was counted between two and nine times. The CDR3 sequence is CASRSGGGDTEAFF. DNA for the CDR3: TGTGCCAGCAGGTCGGGAGGGGGGGACACTGAAGCTTTCTTT. The rearrangement links TRBV27 to TRBJ1-1, with D perhaps matching TRBD1 (6 bases). The V and J ends lost 6 bases and 3 bases respectively, with 14 bases between them. CDR3 size: 14 residues. Per the germline V gene, CDR1 is MNHEY and CDR2 is SMNVEV (reference sequence).

V usage is TRBV9 and J usage is TRBJ1-2; 7 bases are a match to TRBD1. After removal of 3 bases from V and 2 bases from J, the junction contained 7 bases not matched to a gene. CDR1 and CDR2 (germline): SGDLS, YYNGEE. The CDR3 has 15 amino acids. CDR3 protein: CASSGRLQGNYGYTF. DNA for the CDR3: TGTGCCAGCAGCGGCCGCTTACAGGGGAACTATGGCTACACCTTC.

The chain is built from TRBV19 and TRBJ2-1; D might be TRBD2 (5 bases). The germline V and J ends were trimmed by 3 bases and 5 bases, with 8 bases remaining between them. CDR3 length equals 13 residues. Germline CDR1 reads LNHDA; CDR2 reads SQIVND (reference sequence). CDR3 sequence reads: CASSITGNNEQFF. In DNA, the CDR3 is TGTGCCAGTAGTATCACGGGGAACAATGAGCAGTTCTTC. Together with reference TRBV19 and TRBJ2-1, the CDR3 gives the full variable domain: DGGITQSPKYLFRKEGQNVTLSCEQNLNHDAMYWYRQDPGQGLRLIYYSQIVNDFQKGDIAEGYSVSREKKESFPLTVTSAQKNPTAFYLCASSITGNNEQFFGPGTRLTVL.

The CDR3 here is CASSPMTVNGYTF. The CDR3 DNA reads as TGTGCCAGCAGCCCAATGACAGTTAATGGCTACACCTTC. The chain carries TRBV7-9 and TRBJ1-2; tentative D call: TRBD1 (5 bases). V shed 5 bases and J shed 6 bases, with 13 bases lying between them. This CDR3 has 13 residues. The V gene's germline CDR1 is SEHNR and CDR2 FQNEAQ (reference sequence).

The chain couples TRBV2 to TRBJ1-3; D ambiguous. Germline lookup yields CDR1 SNHLY and CDR2 FYNNEI. V lost 7 bases and J lost 1, with 8 bases in between. The CDR3 runs to 13 residues. DNA of the CDR3: TGTGCCAGCACTTCGGTATCTGGAAACACCATATATTTT. It is translated as CASTSVSGNTIYF. Based on the CDR3 plus reference TRBV2 and TRBJ1-3, the full variable domain is EPEVTQTPSHQVTQMGQEVILRCVPISNHLYFYWYRQILGQKVEFLVSFYNNEISEKSEIFDDQFSVERPDGSNFTLKIRSTKLEDSAMYFCASTSVSGNTIYFGEGSWLTVV.

Notes on this clone: The same CDR3 arises from other DNA sequences in this sample as well. The chain is built from TRBV11-3 and TRBJ2-2, with D hard to call. The CDR3 loop spans 12 amino acids. The V gene lost 5 bases and the J gene lost 2 bases, with 3 bases spanning the gap. Germline V lookup: CDR1 SGHNT, CDR2 YENEEA. CDR3 region: CASSLNTGELFF. In DNA form, the CDR3 reads TGTGCCAGCAGCCTAAACACCGGGGAGCTGTTTTTT.

This chain connects TRBV5-1 to TRBJ2-1; 9 bases are shared with TRBD2. This CDR3 comprises 16 residues. Trimming at V came to 4 bases and at J to 0 bases, leaving 5 bases not matched to a gene. Germline V gives CDR1 SGHRS, CDR2 YFSETQ. CDR3 nucleotides: TGCGCCAGCAGCCTGGGACTAGCCAACTCCTACAATGAGCAGTTCTTC. Its translation is CASSLGLANSYNEQFF.

This chain joins TRBV7-7 and TRBJ2-3; 9 bases line up with TRBD1. The CDR3 runs 15 residues. V lost 4 bases to trimming and J lost 2 bases; unmatched junction nucleotides: 4. CDR1 SSHAT and CDR2 FNYEAQ come from the germline V gene (reference sequence). For the CDR3, the DNA is TGTGCCAGCAGCTCCGGGACAGGGTTCACAGATACGCAGTATTTT. Its translation is CASSSGTGFTDTQYF.

This clone has a handful of counts. V usage is TRBV12-3 or TRBV12-4 and J usage is TRBJ1-2, with D maybe TRBD1 (5 bases). V gave up 6 bases and J gave up 4 bases, with 12 bases separating them. The CDR3 is 13 residues long. CDR3 DNA sequence: TGTGCCAGCAGGCTTGGGGGGAGCTATGGCTACACCTTC. It yields the protein CASRLGGSYGYTF.